This T cell receptor (beta chain) stems from a study of beta chain features in type 1 diabetes. Only a few counts were recorded for this clone. V lost 5 bases, J lost 5 bases, and 7 bases stayed unmatched. Germline assignment: CDR1 SGHTA and CDR2 FQGNSA. The CDR3 is 15 residues long. Of the isolated RNA, all was reverse transcribed, and so the sequenced material was expressed TCRB transcripts. Only in-frame clones appear in the TCRdb table, and some are missing; sequencing was by immunoSEQ multiplex PCR. The profile covers roughly 140,000 clones, with about 51% appearing a single time and around 0.42% taken by the ten largest.

This clonotype was sampled from a man aged 18 to 30 in good health. Sequences were obtained from Tregs from blood. J is TRBJ2-7 and V is TRBV7-2, with 12 bases identical to TRBD1. The CDR3 loop reads CASSAGQGASDEQYF. The CDR3 DNA is TGTGCCAGCAGCGCGGGACAGGGGGCGAGCGACGAGCAGTACTTC.